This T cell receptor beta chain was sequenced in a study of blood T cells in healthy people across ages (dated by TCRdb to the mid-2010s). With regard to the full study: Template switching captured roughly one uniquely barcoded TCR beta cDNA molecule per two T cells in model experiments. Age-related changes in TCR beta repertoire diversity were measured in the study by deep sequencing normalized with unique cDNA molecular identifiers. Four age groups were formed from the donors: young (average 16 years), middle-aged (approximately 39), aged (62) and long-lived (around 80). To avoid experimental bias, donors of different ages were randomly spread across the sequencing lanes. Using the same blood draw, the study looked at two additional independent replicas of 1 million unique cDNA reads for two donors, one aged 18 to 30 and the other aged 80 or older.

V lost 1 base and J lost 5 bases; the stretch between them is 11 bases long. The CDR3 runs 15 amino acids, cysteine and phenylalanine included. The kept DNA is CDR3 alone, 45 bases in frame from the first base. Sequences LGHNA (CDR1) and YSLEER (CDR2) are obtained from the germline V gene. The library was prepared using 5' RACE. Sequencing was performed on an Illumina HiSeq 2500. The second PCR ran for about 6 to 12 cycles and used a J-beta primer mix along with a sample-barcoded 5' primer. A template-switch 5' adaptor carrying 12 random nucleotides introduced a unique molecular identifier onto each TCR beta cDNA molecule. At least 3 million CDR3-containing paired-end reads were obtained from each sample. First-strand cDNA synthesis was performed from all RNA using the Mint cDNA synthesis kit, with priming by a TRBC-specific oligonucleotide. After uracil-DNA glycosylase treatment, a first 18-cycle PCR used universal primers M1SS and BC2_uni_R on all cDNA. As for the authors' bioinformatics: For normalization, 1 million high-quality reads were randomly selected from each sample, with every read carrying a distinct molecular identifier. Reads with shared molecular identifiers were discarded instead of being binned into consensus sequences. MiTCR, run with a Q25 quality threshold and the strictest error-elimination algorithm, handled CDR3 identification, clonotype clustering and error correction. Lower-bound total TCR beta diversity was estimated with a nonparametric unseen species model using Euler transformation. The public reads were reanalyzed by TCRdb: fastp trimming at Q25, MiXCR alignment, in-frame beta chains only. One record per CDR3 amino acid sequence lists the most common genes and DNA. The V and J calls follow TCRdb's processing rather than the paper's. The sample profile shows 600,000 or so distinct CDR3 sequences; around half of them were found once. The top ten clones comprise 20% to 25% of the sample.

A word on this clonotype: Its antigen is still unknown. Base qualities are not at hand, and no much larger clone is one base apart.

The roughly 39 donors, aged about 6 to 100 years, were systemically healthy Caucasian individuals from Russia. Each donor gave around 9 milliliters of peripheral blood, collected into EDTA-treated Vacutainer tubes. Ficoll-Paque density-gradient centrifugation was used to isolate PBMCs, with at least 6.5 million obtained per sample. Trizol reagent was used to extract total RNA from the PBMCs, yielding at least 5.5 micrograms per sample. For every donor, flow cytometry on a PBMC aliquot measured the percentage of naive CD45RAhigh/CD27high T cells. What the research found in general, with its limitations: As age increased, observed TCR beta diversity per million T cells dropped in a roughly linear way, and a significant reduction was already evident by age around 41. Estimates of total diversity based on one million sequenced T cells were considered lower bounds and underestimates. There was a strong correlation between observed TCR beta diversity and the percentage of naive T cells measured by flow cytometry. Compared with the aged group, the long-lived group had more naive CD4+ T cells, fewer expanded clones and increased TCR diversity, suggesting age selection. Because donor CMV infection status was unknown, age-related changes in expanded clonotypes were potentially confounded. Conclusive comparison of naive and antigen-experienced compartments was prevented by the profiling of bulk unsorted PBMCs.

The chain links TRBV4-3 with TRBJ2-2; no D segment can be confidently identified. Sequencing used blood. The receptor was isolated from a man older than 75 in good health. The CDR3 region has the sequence CASSQATMGTGELFF. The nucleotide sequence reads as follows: TGCGCCAGCAGCCAAGCTACTATGGGGACCGGGGAGCTGTTTTTT.